A selection of T cell receptor beta chains follows, all from one sample in a study of T cells in localized non-small cell lung cancer. Sequencing was performed with immunoSEQ multiplex PCR; in TCRdb, only in-frame clones are kept and a portion is missing. This table holds 50,000 to 60,000 clones, around 87% found once. Source: PBMCs, taken before any cancer treatment. These receptor sequences come from a female donor with stage II lung adenocarcinoma. Both conserved end residues are part of each CDR3. D genes are given only for firm matches. Clone size is given for some rows only: seen once, a few or many times, or a class if the clone is expanded.

TRBJ1-5 | TRBV6-1 | - | few | 14 | CASSRAGRNQPQHF | TGTGCCAGCAGCCGGGCGGGCCGCAATCAGCCCCAGCATTTT
TRBJ2-7 | TRBV7-8 | - | - | 13 | CASSADGDDEQYF | TGTGCCAGCAGCGCGGACGGGGATGACGAGCAGTACTTC
TRBJ2-2 | TRBV5-1 | - | - | 15 | CASSLAAGVAGELFF | TGCGCCAGCAGCTTGGCGGCAGGGGTGGCCGGGGAGCTGTTTTTT
TRBJ2-7 | TRBV11-2 | - | - | 12 | CASSLDSHEQYF | TGTGCCAGCAGCTTAGACAGTCACGAGCAGTACTTC
TRBJ2-5 | TRBV5-1 | TRBD1 | - | 16 | CASSFNPGTGTETQYF | TGCGCCAGCAGCTTTAACCCCGGGACAGGGACGGAGACCCAGTACTTC
TRBJ1-5 | TRBV13 | - | - | 13 | CASGEGSNQPQHF | TGTGCCAGCGGGGAAGGTAGCAATCAGCCCCAGCATTTT
TRBJ2-3 | TRBV6-5 | TRBD2 | - | 13 | CASGRGVTDTQYF | TGTGCCTCGGGGCGGGGGGTCACAGATACGCAGTATTTT
TRBJ2-3 | TRBV16 | - | once | 15 | CASSQSMVSTDTQYF | TGTGCCAGCAGCCAATCGATGGTTAGCACAGATACGCAGTATTTT
TRBJ2-2 | TRBV30 | - | - | 14 | CAWSVGLSTGELFF | TGTGCCTGGAGTGTAGGGCTTTCAACCGGGGAGCTGTTTTTT
TRBJ2-7 | TRBV11-3 | TRBD1 | - | 14 | CASSPRDREGEQYF | TGTGCCAGCAGCCCTCGGGACAGGGAAGGCGAGCAGTACTTC
TRBJ1-6 | TRBV11-3 | - | - | 13 | CASSTVTGSPLHF | TGTGCCAGCAGCACCGTAACGGGTTCACCCCTCCACTTT
TRBJ1-2 | TRBV2 | TRBD1 | - | 15 | CASSDWDRGDYGYTF | TGTGCCAGCAGTGATTGGGACAGGGGGGACTATGGCTACACCTTC
TRBJ2-1 | TRBV6-6 | TRBD2 | - | 15 | CASSYTSGGDNEQFF | TGTGCCAGCAGTTACACTAGCGGGGGGGACAATGAGCAGTTCTTC
TRBJ2-7 | TRBV11-3 | - | few | 15 | CASSQGLTASYEQYF | TGTGCCAGCAGCCAAGGCCTGACAGCCTCCTACGAGCAGTACTTC
TRBJ1-4 | TRBV6-1 | TRBD1 | - | 14 | CASSPGQGNEKLFF | TGTGCCAGCAGTCCGGGACAGGGGAATGAAAAACTGTTTTTT
TRBJ1-4 | TRBV20-1 | TRBD1 | - | 10 | CSARQGVVFF | TGCAGTGCTCGTCAGGGGGTGGTGTTTTTT
TRBJ1-1 | TRBV6-5 | - | - | 16 | CASSYSAGGSNTEAFF | TGTGCCAGCAGTTACTCCGCGGGGGGGTCGAACACTGAAGCTTTCTTT
TRBJ2-2 | TRBV14 | TRBD1 | - | 15 | CASSAGQGFTGELFF | TGTGCCAGCAGCGCGGGACAGGGCTTTACCGGGGAGCTGTTTTTT
TRBJ2-7 | TRBV10-3 | TRBD1 | - | 13 | CAMAQGALYEQYF | TGTGCCATGGCACAGGGGGCGTTGTACGAGCAGTACTTC
TRBJ1-2 | TRBV6-6 | - | - | 15 | CASSSSDRSNYGYTF | -
TRBJ1-1 | TRBV5-1 | - | - | 14 | CATREGPMNTEAFF | TGCGCCACCCGGGAGGGGCCTATGAACACTGAAGCTTTCTTT
TRBJ2-1 | TRBV19 | - | - | 13 | CASSIQQYNEQFF | TGTGCCAGTAGTATCCAACAGTACAATGAGCAGTTCTTC
TRBJ1-1 | TRBV9 | - | - | 13 | CASSVGPGSEAFF | TGTGCCAGCAGCGTAGGGCCAGGGTCTGAAGCTTTCTTT
TRBJ1-1 | TRBV19 | - | - | 13 | CASSGTMNTEAFF | TGTGCCAGTAGTGGGACGATGAACACTGAAGCTTTCTTT
TRBJ2-1 | TRBV4-2 | TRBD2 | - | 16 | CASSQEAGGRGNEQFF | TGTGCCAGCAGCCAAGAAGCGGGGGGCCGGGGGAATGAGCAGTTCTTC
TRBJ2-5 | TRBV2 | - | - | 14 | CASMRTSAEGTQYF | TGTGCCAGCATGAGGACTTCCGCGGAAGGGACCCAGTACTTC
TRBJ1-6 | TRBV9 | - | - | 16 | CASSPRVRLYNSPLHF | TGTGCCAGCAGCCCACGGGTCCGGCTATATAATTCACCCCTCCACTTT
TRBJ1-1 | TRBV5-1 | - | - | 14 | CASSLETSIAEAFF | TGCGCCAGCAGCTTGGAGACAAGTATCGCTGAAGCTTTCTTT
TRBJ2-3 | TRBV9 | TRBD2 | - | 16 | CASSITSGGSTDTQYF | TGTGCCAGCAGCATAACTAGCGGGGGGTCCACAGATACGCAGTATTTT
TRBJ2-1 | TRBV7-2 | - | - | 17 | CASSLRWRTSSYNEQFF | TGTGCCAGCAGCTTAAGATGGAGGACCAGCTCCTACAATGAGCAGTTCTTC
TRBJ1-1 | TRBV7-9 | - | - | 13 | CASSPALGTEAFF | TGTGCCAGCAGCCCGGCCCTTGGGACTGAAGCTTTCTTT
TRBJ1-1 | TRBV5-8 | - | - | 15 | CASSWGPTTNTEAFF | TGTGCCAGCAGCTGGGGGCCAACCACGAACACTGAAGCTTTCTTT
TRBJ2-7 | TRBV27 | - | - | 13 | CASSLWAGVEQYF | TGTGCCAGCAGTTTGTGGGCAGGGGTTGAGCAGTACTTC
TRBJ2-3 | TRBV2 | TRBD2 | - | 15 | CASSVAGGATDTQYF | TGTGCCAGCAGTGTAGCGGGGGGGGCGACAGATACGCAGTATTTT
TRBJ2-2 | TRBV5-1 | TRBD1 | - | 16 | CASSTPGTGNTGELFF | TGCGCCAGCAGCACCCCCGGGACAGGGAACACCGGGGAGCTGTTTTTT